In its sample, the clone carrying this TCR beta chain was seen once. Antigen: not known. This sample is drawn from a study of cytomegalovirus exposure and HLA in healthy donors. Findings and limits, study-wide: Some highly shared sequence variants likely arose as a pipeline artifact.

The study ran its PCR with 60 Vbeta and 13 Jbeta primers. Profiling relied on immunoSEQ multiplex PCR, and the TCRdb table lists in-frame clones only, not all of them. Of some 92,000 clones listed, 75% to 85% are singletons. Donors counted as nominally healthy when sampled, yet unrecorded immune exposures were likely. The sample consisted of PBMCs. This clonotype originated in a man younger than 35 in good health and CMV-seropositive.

The CDR3 loop is CASSITVNYGYTF. CDR3 DNA: TGTGCCAGTAGTATCACGGTGAACTATGGCTACACCTTC. The gene calls are TRBV19 and TRBJ1-2; D gene unclear. Trimming stripped 3 bases from V and 2 bases from J, with 7 bases between. The CDR3 has 13 amino acids. The germline V gene has CDR1 LNHDA and CDR2 SQIVND (reference sequence).